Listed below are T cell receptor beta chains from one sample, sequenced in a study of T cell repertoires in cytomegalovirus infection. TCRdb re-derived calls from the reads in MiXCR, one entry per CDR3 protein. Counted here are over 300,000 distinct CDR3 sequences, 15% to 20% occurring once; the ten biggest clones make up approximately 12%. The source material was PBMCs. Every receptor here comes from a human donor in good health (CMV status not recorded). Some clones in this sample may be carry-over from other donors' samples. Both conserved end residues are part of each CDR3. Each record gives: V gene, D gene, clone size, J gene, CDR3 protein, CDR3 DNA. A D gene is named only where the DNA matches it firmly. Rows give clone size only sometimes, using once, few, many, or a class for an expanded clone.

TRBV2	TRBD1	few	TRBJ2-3	CASKQGASTDTQYF	TGTGCCAGCAAACAGGGGGCAAGCACAGATACGCAGTATTTT
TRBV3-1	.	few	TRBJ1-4	CASSQFYTIVNEKLFF	TGTGCCAGCAGCCAATTCTATACAATCGTTAATGAAAAACTGTTTTTT
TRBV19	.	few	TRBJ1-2	CASSPAGRGYTF	TGTGCCAGTAGTCCCGCCGGACGGGGCTACACCTTC
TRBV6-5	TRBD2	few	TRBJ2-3	CASSYTGTRGTLNTQYF	TGTGCCAGCAGTTATACCGGGACTAGGGGGACCTTGAATACGCAGTATTTT
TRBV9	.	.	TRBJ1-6	CASSVAGATNSPLHF	TGTGCCAGCAGCGTCGCAGGGGCCACTAATTCACCCCTCCACTTT
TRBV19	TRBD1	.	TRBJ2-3	CASSGPGGDADTQYF	TGTGCCAGTAGTGGGCCAGGGGGCGACGCAGATACGCAGTATTTT
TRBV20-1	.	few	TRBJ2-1	CSAQGGRGVGTGQFF	TGCAGTGCCCAAGGGGGCAGGGGGGTAGGCACGGGGCAGTTCTTC
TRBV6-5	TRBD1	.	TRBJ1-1	CASTALAGTGGFAYTEAFF	TGTGCCAGCACCGCACTGGCCGGGACAGGGGGCTTCGCGTACACTGAAGCTTTCTTT
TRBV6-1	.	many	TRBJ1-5	CASSEAAGWGNYF	TGTGCCAGCAGTGAAGCAGCCGGGTGGGGGAACTATTTT
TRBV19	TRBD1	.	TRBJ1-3	CASGTGAAGNTIYF	TGTGCCAGTGGGACAGGGGCGGCTGGAAACACCATATATTTT
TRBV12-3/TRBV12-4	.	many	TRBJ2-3	CASSRALSTDTQYF	TGTGCCAGCAGTCGGGCACTTAGCACAGATACGCAGTATTTT
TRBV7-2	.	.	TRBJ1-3	CASSREGTVSGNTIYF	TGTGCCAGCAGCCGAGAGGGCACGGTCTCTGGAAACACCATATATTTT
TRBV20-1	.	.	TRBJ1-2	CSATQGGGYTF	TGCAGTGCTACCCAGGGAGGCGGCTACACCTTC
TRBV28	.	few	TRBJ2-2	CASIPGQMNTGELFF	TGTGCCAGCATCCCTGGGCAGATGAACACCGGGGAGCTGTTTTTT
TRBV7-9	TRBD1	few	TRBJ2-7	CASSSTGGPAYEQYF	TGTGCCAGCAGCTCCACAGGGGGACCTGCCTACGAGCAGTACTTC
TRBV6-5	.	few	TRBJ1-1	CASSYGLGGNTEAFF	TGTGCCAGCAGTTACGGGTTAGGGGGGAACACTGAAGCTTTCTTT
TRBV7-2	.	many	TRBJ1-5	CASSLVAGVAGNQPQHF	TGTGCCAGCAGCTTAGTGGCGGGGGTCGCGGGCAATCAGCCCCAGCATTTT
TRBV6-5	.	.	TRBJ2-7	CASSYSFSGGPYEQYF	TGTGCCAGCAGTTACTCATTTTCGGGGGGCCCCTACGAGCAGTACTTC
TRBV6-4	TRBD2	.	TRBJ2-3	CASSVHSGDGADTQYF	TGTGCCAGCAGTGTCCATAGCGGGGATGGTGCAGATACGCAGTATTTT
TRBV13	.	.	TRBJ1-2	CASSLQPPRSYGYTF	TGTGCCAGCAGCCTACAACCGCCACGGTCGTATGGCTACACCTTC
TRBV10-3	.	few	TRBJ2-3	CAIRNAGTDTQYF	TGTGCCATCAGGAATGCGGGCACAGATACGCAGTATTTT
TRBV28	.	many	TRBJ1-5	CASSLPLTSAEGGNQPQHF	TGTGCCAGCAGTCTACCCCTAACGTCGGCGGAGGGCGGCAATCAGCCCCAGCATTTT
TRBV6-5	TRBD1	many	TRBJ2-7	CASSYGAGGSEQYF	TGTGCCAGCAGTTACGGGGCAGGGGGTTCCGAGCAGTACTTC
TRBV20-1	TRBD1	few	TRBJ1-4	CSAPTGQALEKLFF	TGCAGTGCCCCGACGGGACAGGCGCTTGAAAAACTGTTTTTT
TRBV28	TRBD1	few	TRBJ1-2	CASRSAGTGHYGYTF	TGTGCCAGCAGATCTGCCGGGACAGGGCATTATGGCTACACCTTC
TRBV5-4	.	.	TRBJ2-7	CASSLKGQGYEQYF	TGTGCCAGCAGCTTGAAGGGGCAGGGATACGAGCAGTACTTC
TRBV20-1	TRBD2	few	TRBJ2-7	CSAQGLAGPTYEQYF	TGCAGTGCTCAAGGACTAGCGGGGCCGACCTACGAGCAGTACTTC
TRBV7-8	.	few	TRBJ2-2	CASSLVARQGPGVGELFF	TGTGCCAGCAGCTTAGTCGCGCGGCAGGGCCCGGGGGTCGGGGAGCTGTTTTTT
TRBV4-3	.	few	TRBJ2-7	CASSHSATGESYEQYF	TGCGCCAGCAGCCATAGCGCGACAGGTGAATCCTACGAGCAGTACTTC
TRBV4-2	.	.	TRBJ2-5	CASSQDAELETQYF	TGTGCCAGCAGCCAAGACGCGGAGTTGGAGACCCAGTACTTC
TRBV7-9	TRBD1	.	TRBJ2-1	CASSDVGQGADEQFF	TGTGCCAGCAGCGACGTGGGACAGGGGGCCGATGAGCAGTTCTTC
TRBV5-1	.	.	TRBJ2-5	CASSLITGGQETQYF	TGCGCCAGCAGCTTGATAACAGGAGGGCAAGAGACCCAGTACTTC
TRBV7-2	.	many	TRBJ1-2	CASSLTGPAYGYTF	TGTGCCAGCAGCTTGACAGGCCCCGCTTATGGCTACACCTTC
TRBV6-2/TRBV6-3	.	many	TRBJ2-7	CASSYYQGEQYF	TGTGCCAGCAGTTACTACCAGGGCGAGCAGTACTTC
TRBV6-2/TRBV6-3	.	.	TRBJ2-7	CASSYYGQGWTYEQYF	TGTGCCAGCAGTTACTACGGCCAGGGGTGGACCTACGAGCAGTACTTC
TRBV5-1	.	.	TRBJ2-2	CASSFSDTGELFF	TGCGCCAGCAGCTTTTCGGACACCGGGGAGCTGTTTTTT
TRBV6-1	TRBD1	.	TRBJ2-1	CAARQGAGNNEQFF	TGTGCTGCACGACAGGGGGCGGGTAATAATGAGCAGTTCTTC